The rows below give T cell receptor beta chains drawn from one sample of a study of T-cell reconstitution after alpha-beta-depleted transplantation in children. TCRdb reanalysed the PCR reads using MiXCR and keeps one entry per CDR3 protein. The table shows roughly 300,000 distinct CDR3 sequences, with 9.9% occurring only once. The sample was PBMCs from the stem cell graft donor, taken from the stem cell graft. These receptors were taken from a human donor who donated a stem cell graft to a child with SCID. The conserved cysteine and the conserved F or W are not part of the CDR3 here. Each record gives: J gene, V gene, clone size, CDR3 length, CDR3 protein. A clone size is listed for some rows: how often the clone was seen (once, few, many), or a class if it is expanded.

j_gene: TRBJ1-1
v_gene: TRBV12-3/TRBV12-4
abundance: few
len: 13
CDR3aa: ASSLLVGQSTEAF

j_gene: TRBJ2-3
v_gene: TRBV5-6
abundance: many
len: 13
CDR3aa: ASSPGMWGEDTQY

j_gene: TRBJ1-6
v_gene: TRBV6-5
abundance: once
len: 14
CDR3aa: ASSYSTGAYSAPLH

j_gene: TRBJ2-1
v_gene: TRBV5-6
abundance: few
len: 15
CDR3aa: ASSFSRTDLSYNEQF

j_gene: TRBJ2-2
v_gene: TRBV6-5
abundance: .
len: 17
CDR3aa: ASSYSAPGQGANTGELF

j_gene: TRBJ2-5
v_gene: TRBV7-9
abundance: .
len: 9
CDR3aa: ASSIQETQY

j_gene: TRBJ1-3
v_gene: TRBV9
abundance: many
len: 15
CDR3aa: ASSGAATVLSGNTIY

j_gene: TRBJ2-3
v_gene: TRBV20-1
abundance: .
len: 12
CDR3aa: SAKQGAVTDTQY

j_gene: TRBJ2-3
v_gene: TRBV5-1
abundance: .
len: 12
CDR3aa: ASSDRVTTDTQY

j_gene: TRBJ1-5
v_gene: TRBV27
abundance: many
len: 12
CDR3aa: ASSLSTFSQPQH

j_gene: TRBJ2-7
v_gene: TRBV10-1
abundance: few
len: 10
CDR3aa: ASSESSQCGY

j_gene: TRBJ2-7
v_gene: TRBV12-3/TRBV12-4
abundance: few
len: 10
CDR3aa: ASSSDRDEQY

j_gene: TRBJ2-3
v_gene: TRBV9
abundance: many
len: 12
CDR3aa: ASSVATGTDTQY

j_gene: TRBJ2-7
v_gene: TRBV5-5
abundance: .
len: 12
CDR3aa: ASRLRQGDYEQY

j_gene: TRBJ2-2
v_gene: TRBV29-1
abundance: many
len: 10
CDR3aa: SVETGQGMLF

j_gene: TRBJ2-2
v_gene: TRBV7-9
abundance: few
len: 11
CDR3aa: ASRFQGTGELF

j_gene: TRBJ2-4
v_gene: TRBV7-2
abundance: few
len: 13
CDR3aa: ASSPGAGGGNIQY

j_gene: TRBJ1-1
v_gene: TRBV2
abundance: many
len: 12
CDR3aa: ASKTDQMNTEAF

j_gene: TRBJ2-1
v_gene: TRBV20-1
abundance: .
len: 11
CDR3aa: SARDRETNEQF

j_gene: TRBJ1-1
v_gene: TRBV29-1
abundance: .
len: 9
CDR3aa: SGTGNTEAF

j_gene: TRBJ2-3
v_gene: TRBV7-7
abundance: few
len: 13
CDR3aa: ASSPSGRSTDTQY

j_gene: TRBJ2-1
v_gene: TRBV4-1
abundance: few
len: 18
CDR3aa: ASSQDGNFLGTGGYNEQF

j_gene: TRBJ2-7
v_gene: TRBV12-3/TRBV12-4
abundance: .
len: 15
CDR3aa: ASSPVVDSGGHYEQY

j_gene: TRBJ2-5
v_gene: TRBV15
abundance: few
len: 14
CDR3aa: ATSRDQGARMETQY

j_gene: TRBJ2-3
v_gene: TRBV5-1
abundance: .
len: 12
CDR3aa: ASRAGSITDTQY

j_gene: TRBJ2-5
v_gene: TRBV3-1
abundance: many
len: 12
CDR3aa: ASSQESQGQTQY

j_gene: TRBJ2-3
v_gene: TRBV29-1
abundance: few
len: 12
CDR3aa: SARDSLRTDTQY

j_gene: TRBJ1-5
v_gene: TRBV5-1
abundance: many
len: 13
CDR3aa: ASSLTGTGIQPQH

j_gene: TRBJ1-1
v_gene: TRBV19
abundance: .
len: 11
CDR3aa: ASTQPGETEAF

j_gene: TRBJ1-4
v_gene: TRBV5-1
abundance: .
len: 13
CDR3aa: ASSRMVANDEKLF

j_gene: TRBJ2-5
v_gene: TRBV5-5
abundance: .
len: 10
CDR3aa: ASSFTQETQY

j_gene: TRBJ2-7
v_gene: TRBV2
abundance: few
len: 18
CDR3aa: ASSEAPIAGGLGVSYEQY

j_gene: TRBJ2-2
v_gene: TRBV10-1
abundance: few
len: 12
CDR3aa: ASSDQGATGELF

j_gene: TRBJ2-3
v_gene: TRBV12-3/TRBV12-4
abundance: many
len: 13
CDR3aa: ASSPAAGGTDTQY

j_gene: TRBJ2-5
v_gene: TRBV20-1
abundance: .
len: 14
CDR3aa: SAQRLAGVPQETQY

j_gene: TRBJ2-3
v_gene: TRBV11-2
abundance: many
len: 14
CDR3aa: ASSPGGAFVLDTQY

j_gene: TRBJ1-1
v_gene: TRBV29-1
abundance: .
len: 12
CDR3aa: SVEDIRRNTEAF

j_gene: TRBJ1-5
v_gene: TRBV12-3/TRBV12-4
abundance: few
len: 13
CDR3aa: TSSSRTASNQPQH

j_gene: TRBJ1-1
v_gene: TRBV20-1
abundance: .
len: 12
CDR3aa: SARAGGLNTEAF

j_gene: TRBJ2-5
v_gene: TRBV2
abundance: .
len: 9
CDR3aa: ASRPLETQY

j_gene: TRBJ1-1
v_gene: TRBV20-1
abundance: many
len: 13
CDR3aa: SARGQGQGWTEAF

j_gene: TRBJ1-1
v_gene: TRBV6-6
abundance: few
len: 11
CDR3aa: ASRLGLNTEAF

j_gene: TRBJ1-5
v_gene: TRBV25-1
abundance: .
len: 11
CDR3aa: ASADYSNQPQH

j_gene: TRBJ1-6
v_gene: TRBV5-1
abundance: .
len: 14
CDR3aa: ASREGSGTGNSPLH

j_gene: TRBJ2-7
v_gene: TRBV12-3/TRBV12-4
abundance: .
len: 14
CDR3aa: ASSPDVWQGFPEQY

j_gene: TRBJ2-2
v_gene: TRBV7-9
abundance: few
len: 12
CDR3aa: ASSRRTGDGELF

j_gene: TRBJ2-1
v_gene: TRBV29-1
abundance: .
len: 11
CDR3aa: SLTSGGSNEQF

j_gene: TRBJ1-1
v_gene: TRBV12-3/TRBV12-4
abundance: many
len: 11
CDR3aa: ASSATGLTEAF

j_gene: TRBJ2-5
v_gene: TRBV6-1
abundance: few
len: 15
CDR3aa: ASSHGLAEPYQETQY

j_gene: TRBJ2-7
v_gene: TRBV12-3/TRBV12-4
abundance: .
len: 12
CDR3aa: ASSPDPRGDEQY

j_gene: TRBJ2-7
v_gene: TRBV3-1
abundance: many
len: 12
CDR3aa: ASSQRQGPYEQY

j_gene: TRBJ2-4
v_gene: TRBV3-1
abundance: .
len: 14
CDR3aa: ASSQDLGAAKNIQY

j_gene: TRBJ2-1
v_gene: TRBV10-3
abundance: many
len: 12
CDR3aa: AISEPQRGAEQF

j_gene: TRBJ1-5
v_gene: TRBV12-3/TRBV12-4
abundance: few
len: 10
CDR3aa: ASSLLNQPQH

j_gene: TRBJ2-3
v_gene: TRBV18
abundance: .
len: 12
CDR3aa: ASSQAGNTDTQY

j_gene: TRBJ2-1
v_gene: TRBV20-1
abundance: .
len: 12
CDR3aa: SWGQISSYNEQF

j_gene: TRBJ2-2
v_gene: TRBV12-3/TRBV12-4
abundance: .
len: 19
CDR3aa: ASSLLPKYETGGTPNGELF

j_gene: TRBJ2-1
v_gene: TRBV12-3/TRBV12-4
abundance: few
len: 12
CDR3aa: ASRPGLSFNEQF